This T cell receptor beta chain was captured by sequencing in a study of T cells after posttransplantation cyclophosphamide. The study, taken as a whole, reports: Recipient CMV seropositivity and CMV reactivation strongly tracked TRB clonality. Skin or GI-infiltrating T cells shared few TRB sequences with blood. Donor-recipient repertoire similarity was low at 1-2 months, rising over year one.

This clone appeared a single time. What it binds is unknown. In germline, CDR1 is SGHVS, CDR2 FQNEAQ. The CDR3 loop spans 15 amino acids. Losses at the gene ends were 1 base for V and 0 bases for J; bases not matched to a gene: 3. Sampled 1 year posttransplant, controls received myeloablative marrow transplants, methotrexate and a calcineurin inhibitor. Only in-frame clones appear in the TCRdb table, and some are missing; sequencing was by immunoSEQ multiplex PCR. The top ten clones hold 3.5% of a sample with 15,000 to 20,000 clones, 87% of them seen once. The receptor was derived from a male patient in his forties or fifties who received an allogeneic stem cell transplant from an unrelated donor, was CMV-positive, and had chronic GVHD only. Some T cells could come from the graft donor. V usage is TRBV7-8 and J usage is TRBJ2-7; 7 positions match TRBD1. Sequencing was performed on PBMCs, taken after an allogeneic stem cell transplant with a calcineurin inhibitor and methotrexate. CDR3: CASSLVAGGSYEQYF. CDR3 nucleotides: TGTGCCAGCAGCTTAGTCGCAGGGGGCTCCTACGAGCAGTACTTC.